These 12 T cell receptor beta chains originate from one sample sequenced in a study of a mutant IDH1 vaccine in newly diagnosed glioma. Assay used: immunoSEQ multiplex PCR; TCRdb lists only in-frame clones, some missing. The top ten clones hold approximately 19% of a sample with approximately 54,000 clones, 70% to 90% of them seen once. Time point reported: baseline, week 1 (first vaccination visit). This sample's treatment: pre-vaccination baseline after standard-of-care therapy. Sequences were derived from PBMCs, sampled from a glioma patient treated with radiotherapy, temozolomide or both. The receptors come from a man aged 18 to 29 with glioma.

Only one count was recorded for this clone. J is TRBJ2-1 and V is TRBV5-1; D is uncertain. CDR3 length: 15 residues. V was pared by 3 bases and J by 4 bases, with 14 bases between. Germline CDR1 and CDR2: SGHRS and YFSETQ. As DNA, the CDR3 is TGCGCCAGCAGCTCCCCAGATATGGGTTACAATGAGCAGTTCTTC. Translation: CASSSPDMGYNEQFF.

The chain links TRBV5-6 to TRBJ1-5; D gene uncertain. CDR3 length: 15 residues. Germline CDR1 SGHDT, CDR2 YYEEEE. V lost 0 bases and J 3 bases, leaving 10 bases between the germline ends. The CDR3 coding sequence is TGTGCCAGCAGCTTGGGTGTCACGCTCAATCAGCCCCAGCATTTT. Encoded protein: CASSLGVTLNQPQHF.

The chain carries TRBV4-1 and TRBJ1-6, with a weak D call TRBD1 (6 bases). The CDR3 length is 17 residues. Deletions cut 1 base from V and 6 bases from J, with 16 bases between. CDR1 is MGHRA and CDR2 is YSYEKL in the germline V gene. The chain's CDR3 is CASSQVLGRGANSPLHF. The CDR3 nucleotides are TGCGCCAGCAGCCAAGTACTCGGCAGGGGTGCTAATTCACCCCTCCACTTT.

This chain uses TRBV2 with TRBJ1-1; D not certain. V was trimmed by 7 bases and J by 3 bases, leaving 12 bases between them. The length of the CDR3 is 13 residues. CDR1 SNHLY and CDR2 FYNNEI come from the germline V gene. This chain's CDR3 is CASNERVYTEAFF. The DNA for the CDR3 is TGTGCCAGCAACGAGAGGGTGTACACTGAAGCTTTCTTT.

The V gene is TRBV29-1, the J gene TRBJ1-2; D not certain. Trimming took 3 bases from V and 7 from J, leaving 9 bases between them. The length of the CDR3 is 11 residues. Per germline, CDR1 SQVTM and CDR2 ANQGSEA. This CDR3 reads CSVEGMGGYTF. DNA of the CDR3: TGCAGCGTTGAGGGTATGGGTGGCTACACCTTC.

The chain links TRBV19 to TRBJ2-3; 10 bases map to TRBD2. With V trimmed by 4 bases and J by 0 bases, 1 base remained unmatched. CDR1 and CDR2 (germline): LNHDA, SQIVND (reference sequence). This CDR3 is built from 15 residues. CDR3 protein: CASSSSGGSTDTQYF. CDR3 bases: TGTGCCAGTAGTAGTAGCGGGGGGAGCACAGATACGCAGTATTTT.

This chain connects TRBV6-5 to TRBJ2-7; 9 bases are a match to TRBD1. The germline V gene has CDR1 MNHEY and CDR2 SVGAGI. The V gene end was trimmed by 6 bases and the J gene end by 6 bases; junction bases not matched to a gene: 12. CDR3 length: 15 amino acids. CDR3 sequence reads: CASRSTGTGFAEQYF. The CDR3 DNA reads TGTGCCAGCAGGTCAACCGGGACAGGGTTTGCCGAGCAGTACTTC.

The chain links TRBV5-1 to TRBJ1-1; D is perhaps TRBD1 (5 bases). Germline V lookup: CDR1 SGHRS, CDR2 YFSETQ. The CDR3 loop spans 13 amino acids. V lost 4 bases, J lost 10 bases, and 17 bases lay in between. CDR3 residues: CASSPGTRALAFF. CDR3 sequence (DNA): TGCGCCAGCAGCCCGGGAACCAGGGCTCTAGCTTTCTTT.

The chain combines TRBV4-1 with TRBJ1-5, with D uncertain. Deletions cut 0 bases from V and 1 base from J, with 13 bases between. The CDR3 covers 17 residues. CDR1 and CDR2 from the germline V gene are MGHRA and YSYEKL. The CDR3 bases are TGCGCCAGCAGCCAAGATCAGCGGGGTGGAAGCAATCAGCCCCAGCATTTT. Translation: CASSQDQRGGSNQPQHF.

CDR3 nucleotide sequence: TGTGCCAGCAGTTACTTCCCGACAGGATTGAACACTGAAGCTTTCTTT. This gives the protein CASSYFPTGLNTEAFF. The chain joins TRBV6-5 to TRBJ1-1, with D perhaps TRBD1 (6 bases). The CDR3 length is 16 residues. Trimming pared 1 base from V and 0 bases from J, leaving 12 bases between. CDR1 is MNHEY and CDR2 is SVGAGI in the germline V gene.

The rearrangement joins TRBV29-1 to TRBJ1-1, with unresolved D. Trimming removed 5 bases from V and 8 bases from J, with 21 bases in between. The germline V gene has CDR1 SQVTM and CDR2 ANQGSEA. CDR3 length: 14 amino acids. The CDR3 spells CSVLIPLIPREAFF. DNA for the CDR3: TGCAGCGTTCTGATCCCCCTCATTCCACGGGAAGCTTTCTTT.

The V gene is TRBV19, the J gene TRBJ1-5; 9 nucleotides line up with TRBD1. Unmatched junction bases numbered 7, after V lost 6 bases and J lost 4 bases. Germline V gene sequence: CDR1 LNHDA, CDR2 SQIVND (reference sequence). The length of the CDR3 is 15 residues. The CDR3 bases are TGTGCCAGTAGGTCGGACAGGGGAGAAAATCAGCCCCAGCATTTT. Translation gives CASRSDRGENQPQHF.